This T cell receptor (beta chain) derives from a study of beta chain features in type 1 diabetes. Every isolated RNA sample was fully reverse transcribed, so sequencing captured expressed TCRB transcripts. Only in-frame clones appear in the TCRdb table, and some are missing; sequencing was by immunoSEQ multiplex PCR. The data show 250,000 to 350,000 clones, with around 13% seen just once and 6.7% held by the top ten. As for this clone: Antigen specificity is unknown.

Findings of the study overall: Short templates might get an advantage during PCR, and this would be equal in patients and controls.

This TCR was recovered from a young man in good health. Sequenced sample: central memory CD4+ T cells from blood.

The CDR3 DNA follows: TGTGCCAGCAGTTCCCGACAGGGAGGGGATGAGCAGTTCTTC. This encodes CASSSRQGGDEQFF. This chain uses TRBV6-9 with TRBJ2-1; D tentatively fits TRBD1 or TRBD2 (7 bases each). The CDR3 length is 14 residues. Germline lookup yields CDR1 MNHGY and CDR2 SVAAGI. Between the trimmed V and J ends, which lost 4 bases and 8 bases, there was a span of 15 bases.